A single sample is the source of the 8 T cell receptor beta chains below, sequenced in a study of T cells in Graves' hyperthyroidism and ophthalmopathy. From RNA transcripts, TCR beta CDR3 regions were amplified. The study used the HTBI primer set for a first-round RT-PCR of the TCR CDR3. TCRdb re-called the multiplex PCR reads with MiXCR, one entry per CDR3 protein. The sample consists of hundreds of thousands of distinct CDR3 sequences, about 20% of them appearing once. The sequenced sample was blood. The receptors derive from a young man with Graves' ophthalmopathy.

This clonotype has a handful of counts. The V gene is TRBV9, the J gene TRBJ2-1; the D is unclear. The CDR3 has 14 amino acids. The V and J ends lost 5 bases and 0 bases respectively, with 9 bases between them. Looked up from germline, CDR1 is SGDLS and CDR2 is YYNGEE. The CDR3 DNA sequence: TGTGCCAGCAGTGGCCGACTCTCCTACAATGAGCAGTTCTTC. Protein: CASSGRLSYNEQFF.

This clonotype was seen repeatedly, ten times or more. The genes are TRBV20-1 and TRBJ1-6, with D maybe TRBD1 (5 bases). Germline CDR1 is DFQATT and CDR2 is SNEGSKA (reference sequence). This CDR3 has 14 amino acids. V dropped 2 bases and J dropped 7 bases, with 12 bases sitting between them. CDR3 DNA sequence: TGCAGTGCTAGAACGGGGGGGAAAAATTCACCCCTCCACTTT. Translating gives CSARTGGKNSPLHF.

This clonotype was detected many times. V is TRBV6-1 and J is TRBJ2-1; 8 bases are shared with TRBD2. The CDR3 runs to 15 residues. Germline V gives CDR1 MNHNS, CDR2 SASEGT. The ends lost 4 bases at V and 6 bases at J; junction bases unmatched: 8. Here the CDR3 reads CASSALVAGTNEQFF. In DNA form, the CDR3 reads TGTGCCAGCAGTGCGCTAGTAGCGGGAACCAATGAGCAGTTCTTC.

This clonotype has a count of ten or more. V gene TRBV28 combines with J gene TRBJ2-7; TRBD1 is a possible D gene (6 bases). The germline V gene encodes CDR1 MDHEN and CDR2 SYDVKM. Trimming removed 2 bases from V and 2 bases from J, with 19 bases in between. The CDR3 extends over 17 amino acids. The DNA for the CDR3 is TGTGCCAGCAGTTTAGGGGGCTCCGGCGGGCGTACCTACGAGCAGTACTTC. It translates to CASSLGGSGGRTYEQYF.

This clonotype was detected only a few times. The V and J genes are TRBV12-3 or TRBV12-4 and TRBJ2-3; D not certain. The CDR3 runs to 13 residues. V lost 5 bases and J lost 6, with 12 bases in between. The CDR3 region is CASSLSTQDTQYF. CDR3 DNA: TGTGCCAGCAGTCTTAGTACCCAGGATACGCAGTATTTT.

This clonotype was detected many times. This chain uses TRBV3-1 with TRBJ2-5; D uncertain. V lost 1 base to trimming and J lost 1 base, with 10 bases between them. The germline V gene encodes CDR1 LGHDT and CDR2 YNNKEL (reference sequence). CDR3 length: 15 amino acids. This CDR3 is CASSQVLRTQETQYF. For the CDR3, the DNA is TGTGCCAGCAGCCAAGTCCTTCGGACCCAAGAGACCCAGTACTTC.

This clonotype has a count of ten or more. The V and J genes are TRBV28 and TRBJ1-5; 9 bases match TRBD1. CDR1 MDHEN and CDR2 SYDVKM come from the germline V gene. After removal of 8 bases from V and 5 bases from J, the junction contained 4 bases not matched to a gene. CDR3 size: 13 residues. The CDR3 DNA sequence: TGTGCCAGCCAACAGGGGGCGGATCAGCCCCAGCATTTT. Translated: CASQQGADQPQHF. Full variable domain (missing parts from reference TRBV28 and TRBJ1-5): DVKVTQSSRYLVKRTGEKVFLECVQDMDHENMFWYRQDPGLGLRLIYFSYDVKMKEKGDIPEGYSVSREKKERFSLILESASTNQTSMYLCASQQGADQPQHFGDGTRLSIL.

The chain carries TRBV7-9 and TRBJ2-5; 7 nucleotides line up with TRBD2. The CDR3 covers 15 residues. Germline values: CDR1 SEHNR, CDR2 FQNEAQ (reference sequence). V shed 3 bases, J shed 3 bases, and the junction held 7 bases outside the gene matches. CDR3 sequence reads: CASSFTRERKETQYF. CDR3 nucleotides: TGTGCCAGCAGCTTTACGCGGGAGAGGAAAGAGACCCAGTACTTC.